These T cell receptor beta chains were read from a single sample in a study of blood T cell repertoires in COVID-19. The repertoire was sequenced with immunoSEQ multiplex PCR; TCRdb's copy has only in-frame clones and lacks some. The sample shows some 140,000 clones, approximately 85% of them seen only once. Specimen: peripheral blood. The receptors were gathered from a man in his 60s with COVID-19, enrolled during active disease. Each CDR3 is given with its conserved first and last residue. The D gene is left open where the match is weak. Clone size appears in some rows only: once, few, many, or a class for an expanded clone.

TRBD1 TRBJ1-6 TRBV19 NA TGTGCCAGTAGTGAACAGGGGACTAGCTCCTATAATTCACCCCTCCACTTT CASSEQGTSSYNSPLHF
NA TRBJ2-3 TRBV5-1 NA TGCGCCAGTTTGACTGGGCTAGCGTCCGGCACAGATACGCAGTATTTT CASLTGLASGTDTQYF
NA TRBJ1-2 TRBV3-1/TRBV3-2 NA TGTGCCAGCAGCCCCGGGACATTCTATGGCTACACCTTC CASSPGTFYGYTF
NA TRBJ2-5 TRBV2 few TGTGCCAGCAGTGAAGGCGGAGTTGAGACCCAGTACTTC CASSEGGVETQYF
TRBD2 TRBJ2-5 TRBV14 NA TGTGCCAGCAGCCAAGGTTCTGCGGGGGGACTACTCCAAGAGACCCAGTACTTC CASSQGSAGGLLQETQYF
NA TRBJ1-6 TRBV18 NA TGTGCCAGCTCACCACTCAGGGGAGAGGAGTCACCCCTCCACTTT CASSPLRGEESPLHF
TRBD1 TRBJ1-2 TRBV6-2/TRBV6-3 NA TGTGCCAGCAGTCGGCCACAGGGGTGGAACGGCTACACCTTC CASSRPQGWNGYTF
NA TRBJ1-1 TRBV9 few TGTGCCAGCACTAGGGGGTTTCTGAACACTGAAGCTTTCTTT CASTRGFLNTEAFF
TRBD1 TRBJ1-4 TRBV7-2 few TGTGCCAGCAGCTTCGGCGGGAACAGGGGATCGGAAAAACTGTTTTTT CASSFGGNRGSEKLFF
NA TRBJ1-1 TRBV9 NA TGTGCCAGCAGCCCCCATGCGTTGCCTGAAGCTTTCTTT CASSPHALPEAFF
TRBD2 TRBJ2-3 TRBV7-2 NA TGTGCCAGCAGTAGCGGGAGGGACACAGATACGCAGTATTTT CASSSGRDTDTQYF
NA TRBJ2-3 TRBV18 NA TGTGCCAGCTCACCACCGTTGGGCTGGCCCACAGATACGCAGTATTTT CASSPPLGWPTDTQYF
NA TRBJ1-1 TRBV6-2/TRBV6-3 NA TGTGCCAGCAGTTTGCCGCCCTCAGGTTGGGCTGAAGCTTTCTTT CASSLPPSGWAEAFF
NA TRBJ2-4 TRBV9 NA TGTGCCAGCAGCGTAACCTGGGGAGTAAACATTCAGTACTTC CASSVTWGVNIQYF
TRBD1 TRBJ1-4 TRBV6-5 once TGTGCCAGCCGGGGACAGGGCTTTAATGAAAAACTGTTTTTT CASRGQGFNEKLFF
NA TRBJ2-2 TRBV2 once TGTGCCAGCACAGGAACGGCCGGGGAGCTGTTTTTT CASTGTAGELFF
TRBD1 TRBJ1-2 TRBV12-5 NA TGTGCTAGTGGCCCTTCCGGGACAGGGGACTATGGCTACACCTTC CASGPSGTGDYGYTF
NA TRBJ2-3 TRBV6-5 NA TGTGCCAGCAGTACCCAAGGGGGACGGACAGATACGCAGTATTTT CASSTQGGRTDTQYF
NA TRBJ1-3 TRBV18 NA TGTGCCAGCTCACCACTTTCCGAGCTCTCTGGAAACACCATATATTTT CASSPLSELSGNTIYF
NA TRBJ2-1 TRBV7-9 NA TGTGCCAGCACCCCTAGGGGGAACTTGGGGAACAATGAGCAGTTCTTC CASTPRGNLGNNEQFF
NA TRBJ2-3 TRBV7-9 NA TGTGCCAGCAGCTTTCGACAGCCTAGCACAGATACGCAGTATTTT CASSFRQPSTDTQYF
TRBD1 TRBJ2-2 TRBV9 NA TGTGCCAGCAGCGAGAGGGACAGAAGAACCGGGGAGCTGTTTTTT CASSERDRRTGELFF
TRBD1 TRBJ1-2 TRBV10-1 NA TGCGCCAGCAGTGCGACAGGGGCCCTCGGTGGCTACACCTTC CASSATGALGGYTF
TRBD1 TRBJ2-6 TRBV11-3 NA TGTGCCAGCAGCTCACCGGGACAGGTCTACTCTGGGGCCAACGTCCTGACTTTC CASSSPGQVYSGANVLTF